The 6 T cell receptor beta chains presented below share a single source sample, sequenced in a study of control samples from healthy donors and cancer patients. TCRdb keeps only in-frame clones here, not all; method: immunoSEQ multiplex PCR. This sample carries roughly 130,000 clones, approximately 90% of them seen once, and the ten largest clones take just over 8.5%. Sequenced sample: blood. Every receptor here comes from a young man in good health.

This clone was recorded a few times. The chain recombines TRBV29-1 with TRBJ2-7, with TRBD1 identical over 8 bases. This CDR3 is 15 amino acids long. Germline V lookup: CDR1 SQVTM, CDR2 ANQGSEA. V trimming: 0 bases; J trimming: 7 bases; junction bases outside the gene matches: 11. The CDR3: CSVEDLDRGGQEQYF. In DNA form, the CDR3 reads TGCAGCGTTGAAGATCTTGACAGGGGAGGACAGGAGCAGTACTTC.

The rearrangement joins TRBV9 to TRBJ1-1; D unresolved. The V and J ends lost 3 bases and 1 base respectively, with 7 bases between them. The CDR3 covers 13 residues. Germline V gene data show CDR1 as SGDLS and CDR2 as YYNGEE. The DNA for the CDR3 is TGTGCCAGCAGCGCCGACTGGAACACTGAAGCTTTCTTT. Translation: CASSADWNTEAFF. The whole variable domain, filled in from reference TRBV9 and TRBJ1-1, reads DSGVTQTPKHLITATGQRVTLRCSPRSGDLSVYWYQQSLDQGLQFLIQYYNGEERAKGNILERFSAQQFPDLHSELNLSSLELGDSALYFCASSADWNTEAFFGQGTRLTVV.

This chain joins TRBV19 and TRBJ1-5; D gene ambiguous. The V gene lost 3 bases and the J gene lost 4 bases, with 7 bases spanning the gap. The CDR3 is 13 residues long. Germline CDR1 reads LNHDA; CDR2 reads SQIVND (reference sequence). The CDR3 loop is CASSISGNQPQHF. CDR3 in DNA: TGTGCCAGTAGTATTTCGGGAAATCAGCCCCAGCATTTT.

The chain joins TRBV6-5 to TRBJ1-2; possible D gene TRBD1, 5 bases. Germline lookup yields CDR1 MNHEY and CDR2 SVGAGI. This CDR3 is 15 amino acids long. V lost 0 bases, J lost 8 bases, and 16 bases lay in between. The CDR3 bases are TGTGCCAGCAGTTACTCGACGTCCTGGCAGGGAGGCTACACCTTC. It encodes CASSYSTSWQGGYTF.

The V call is TRBV5-4, the J call TRBJ2-2; 10 positions agree with TRBD1. The CDR3 is 15 amino acids. The V gene's germline CDR1 is SGHNT and CDR2 YYREEE (reference sequence). V shed 6 bases and J 3 bases; nucleotides not matched to a gene: 5. Here the CDR3 DNA reads TGTGCCAGCACCACCGACAGGGGGCACACCGGGGAGCTGTTTTTT. Its protein product is CASTTDRGHTGELFF.

The rearrangement links TRBV6-5 to TRBJ1-2, with a weak D call TRBD1 (5 bases). Deletions cut 5 bases from V and 2 bases from J, with 15 bases between. The V gene's germline CDR1 is MNHEY and CDR2 SVGAGI. CDR3 length equals 15 residues. The CDR3 coding sequence is TGTGCCAGCAGTACTCGCGGGAGGGGCAACTATGGCTACACCTTC. Translation gives CASSTRGRGNYGYTF.